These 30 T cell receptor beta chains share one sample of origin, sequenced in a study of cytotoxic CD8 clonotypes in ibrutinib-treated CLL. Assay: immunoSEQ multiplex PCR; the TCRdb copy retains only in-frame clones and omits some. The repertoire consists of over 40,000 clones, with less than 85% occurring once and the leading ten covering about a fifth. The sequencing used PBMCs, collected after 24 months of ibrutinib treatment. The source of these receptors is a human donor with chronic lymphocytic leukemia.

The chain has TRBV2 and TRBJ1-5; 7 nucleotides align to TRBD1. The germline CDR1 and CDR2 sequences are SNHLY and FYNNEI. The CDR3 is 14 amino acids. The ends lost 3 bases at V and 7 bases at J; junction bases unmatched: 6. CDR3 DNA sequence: TGTGCCAGCAGTGATGGAGCAGGGGGACAGCCCCAGCATTTT. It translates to CASSDGAGGQPQHF. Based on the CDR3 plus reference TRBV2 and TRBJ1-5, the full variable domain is EPEVTQTPSHQVTQMGQEVILRCVPISNHLYFYWYRQILGQKVEFLVSFYNNEISEKSEIFDDQFSVERPDGSNFTLKIRSTKLEDSAMYFCASSDGAGGQPQHFGDGTRLSIL.

DNA of the CDR3: TGTGCCAGCAGCTCGGGACTAGCGGGACCAGATACGCAGTATTTT. Its protein is CASSSGLAGPDTQYF. The rearrangement joins TRBV5-4 to TRBJ2-3, with TRBD2 matching over 13 bases. The V gene end was trimmed by 3 bases and the J gene end by 4 bases; junction bases not matched to a gene: 2. Per germline, CDR1 SGHNT and CDR2 YYREEE (reference sequence). The CDR3 has 15 amino acids.

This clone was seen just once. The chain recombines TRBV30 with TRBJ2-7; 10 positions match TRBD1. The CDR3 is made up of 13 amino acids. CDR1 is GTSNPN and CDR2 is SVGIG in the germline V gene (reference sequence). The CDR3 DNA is TGTGCACTAAACCGGGACAGGGGTGGCGAGCAGTACTTC. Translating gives CALNRDRGGEQYF.

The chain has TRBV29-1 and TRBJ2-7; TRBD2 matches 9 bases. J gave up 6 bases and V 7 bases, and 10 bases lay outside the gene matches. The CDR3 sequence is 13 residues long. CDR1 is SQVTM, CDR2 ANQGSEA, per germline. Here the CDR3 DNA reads TGCAGCGGCGTCTTAGCGGGAGTTGGCGAGCAGTACTTC. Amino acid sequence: CSGVLAGVGEQYF.

CDR3 nucleotides: TGCGCCAGCAGCTTGGGGGACACAGACAATGAGCAGTTCTTC. Protein: CASSLGDTDNEQFF. The chain carries TRBV5-1 and TRBJ2-1; the D gene is possibly TRBD1 (6 bases). The V and J ends lost 0 bases and 5 bases respectively, with 9 bases between them. CDR1 SGHRS and CDR2 YFSETQ come from the germline V gene. This CDR3 comprises 14 residues. Full variable domain (outside the CDR3, taken from reference TRBV5-1 and TRBJ2-1): KAGVTQTPRYLIKTRGQQVTLSCSPISGHRSVSWYQQTPGQGLQFLFEYFSETQRNKGNFPGRFSGRQFSNSRSEMNVSTLELGDSALYLCASSLGDTDNEQFFGPGTRLTVL.

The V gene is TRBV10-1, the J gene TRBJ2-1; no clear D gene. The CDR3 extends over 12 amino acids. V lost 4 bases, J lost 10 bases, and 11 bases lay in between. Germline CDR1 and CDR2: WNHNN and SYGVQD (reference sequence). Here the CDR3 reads CASSGGLSEQFF. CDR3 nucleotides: TGCGCCAGCAGTGGTGGGCTATCCGAGCAGTTCTTC.

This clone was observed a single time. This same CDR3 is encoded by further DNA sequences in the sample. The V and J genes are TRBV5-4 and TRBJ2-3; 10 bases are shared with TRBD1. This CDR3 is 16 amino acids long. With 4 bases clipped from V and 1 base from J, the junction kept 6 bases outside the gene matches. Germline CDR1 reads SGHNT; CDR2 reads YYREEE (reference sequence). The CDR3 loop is CASSPGQGRGTDTQYF. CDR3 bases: TGTGCCAGCAGCCCGGGACAGGGGAGGGGCACAGATACGCAGTATTTT.

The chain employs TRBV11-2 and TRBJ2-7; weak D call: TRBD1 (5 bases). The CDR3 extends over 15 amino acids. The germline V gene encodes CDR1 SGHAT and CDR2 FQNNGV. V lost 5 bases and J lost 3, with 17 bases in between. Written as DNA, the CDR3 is TGTGCCAGCAGCCATTTCCGAGGACATCACTACGAGCAGTACTTC. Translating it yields CASSHFRGHHYEQYF.

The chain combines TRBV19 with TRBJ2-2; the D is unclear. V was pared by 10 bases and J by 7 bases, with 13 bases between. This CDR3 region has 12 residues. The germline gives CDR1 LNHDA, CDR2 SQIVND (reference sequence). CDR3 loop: CATTKSGGELFF. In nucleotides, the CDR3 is TGTGCCACCACTAAGTCAGGCGGGGAGCTGTTTTTT.

This chain's CDR3 is CAWSPGLAGGETQYF. In DNA, the CDR3 is TGTGCCTGGAGCCCGGGACTAGCGGGAGGAGAGACCCAGTACTTC. This chain joins TRBV30 and TRBJ2-5, with TRBD2 matching over 15 bases. Per the germline V gene, CDR1 is GTSNPN and CDR2 is SVGIG (reference sequence). After removal of 3 bases from V and 4 bases from J, the junction contained 3 bases not matched to a gene. The CDR3 has 15 amino acids.

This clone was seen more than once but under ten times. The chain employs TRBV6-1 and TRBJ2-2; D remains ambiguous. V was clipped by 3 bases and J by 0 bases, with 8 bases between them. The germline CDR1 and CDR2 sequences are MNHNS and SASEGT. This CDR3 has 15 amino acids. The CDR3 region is CASSEIRSNTGELFF. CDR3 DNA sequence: TGTGCCAGCAGTGAGATCAGGTCGAACACCGGGGAGCTGTTTTTT.

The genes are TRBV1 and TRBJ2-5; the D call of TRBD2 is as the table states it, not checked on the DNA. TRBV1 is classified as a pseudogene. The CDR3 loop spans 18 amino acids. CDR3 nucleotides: TGCACCAGCAGCCGATCGGTGGGACTAGCGGGAGTGGTGGAGACCCAGTACTTC. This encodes CTSSRSVGLAGVVETQYF.

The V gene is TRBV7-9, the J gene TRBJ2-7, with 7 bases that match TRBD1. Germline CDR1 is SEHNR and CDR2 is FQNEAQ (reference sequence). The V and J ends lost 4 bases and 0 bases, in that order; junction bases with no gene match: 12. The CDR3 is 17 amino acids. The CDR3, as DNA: TGTGCCAGCAGCTCGAGCCTGGGACAGATAAGCTCCTACGAGCAGTACTTC. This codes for CASSSSLGQISSYEQYF.

Here the CDR3 reads CASSRGGDEQYF. The CDR3 DNA reads as TGTGCCAGCAGCCGAGGGGGGGACGAGCAGTACTTC. The chain has TRBV14 and TRBJ2-7, with a weak D call TRBD2 (7 bases). V lost 4 bases and J lost 5, with 9 bases in between. Germline assignment: CDR1 SGHDN and CDR2 FVKESK. CDR3 size: 12 residues.

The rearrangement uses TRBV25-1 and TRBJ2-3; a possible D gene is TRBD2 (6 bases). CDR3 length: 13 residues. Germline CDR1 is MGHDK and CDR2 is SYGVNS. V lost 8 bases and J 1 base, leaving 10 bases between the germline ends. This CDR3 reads CASAGGGTDTQYF. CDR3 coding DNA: TGTGCCAGCGCCGGGGGAGGCACAGATACGCAGTATTTT.

The CDR3 loop is CASSQEGGGEKLFF. DNA of the CDR3: TGCGCCAGCAGCCAAGAGGGAGGGGGTGAAAAACTGTTTTTT. This rearrangement joins TRBV4-3 to TRBJ1-4, with a tentative D call TRBD1 (6 bases). This CDR3 comprises 14 residues. Germline V lookup: CDR1 LGHNA, CDR2 YSLEER. Trimming cost V 0 bases and J 7 bases, with 9 bases left between them.

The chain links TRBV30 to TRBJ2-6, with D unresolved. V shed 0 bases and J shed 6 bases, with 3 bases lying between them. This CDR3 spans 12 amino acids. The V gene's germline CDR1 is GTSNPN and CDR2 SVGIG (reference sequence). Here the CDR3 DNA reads TGTGCCTGGAGTGTACAGGCCAACGTCCTGACTTTC. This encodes CAWSVQANVLTF.

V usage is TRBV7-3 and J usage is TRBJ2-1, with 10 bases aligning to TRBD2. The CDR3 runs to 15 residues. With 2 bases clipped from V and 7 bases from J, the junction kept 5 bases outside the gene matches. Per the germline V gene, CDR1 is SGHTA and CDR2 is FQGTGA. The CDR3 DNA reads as TGTGCCAGCAGCTTAGAAGCGGGAGGGTGGAATGAGCAGTTCTTC. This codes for CASSLEAGGWNEQFF.

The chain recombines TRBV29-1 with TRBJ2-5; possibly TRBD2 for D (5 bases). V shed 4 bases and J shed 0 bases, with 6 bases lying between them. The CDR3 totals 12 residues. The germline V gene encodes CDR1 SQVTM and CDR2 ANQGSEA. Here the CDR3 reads CSVGRYQETQYF. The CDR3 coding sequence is TGCAGCGTTGGGAGGTACCAAGAGACCCAGTACTTC.

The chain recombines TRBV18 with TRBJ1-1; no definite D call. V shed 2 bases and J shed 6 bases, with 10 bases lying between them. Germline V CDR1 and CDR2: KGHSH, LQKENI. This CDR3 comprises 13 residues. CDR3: CASSPGFGAEAFF. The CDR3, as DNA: TGTGCCAGCTCACCAGGGTTTGGCGCTGAAGCTTTCTTT.

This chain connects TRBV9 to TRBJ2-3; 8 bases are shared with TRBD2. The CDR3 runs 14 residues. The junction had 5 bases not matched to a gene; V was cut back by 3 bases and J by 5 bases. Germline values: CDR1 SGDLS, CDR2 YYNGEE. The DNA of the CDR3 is TGTGCCAGCAGCGGAGCGGGGGTGGTAGATACGCAGTATTTT. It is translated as CASSGAGVVDTQYF.

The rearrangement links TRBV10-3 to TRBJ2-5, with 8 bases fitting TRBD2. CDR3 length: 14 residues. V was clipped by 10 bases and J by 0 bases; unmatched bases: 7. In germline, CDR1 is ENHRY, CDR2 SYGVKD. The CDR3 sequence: CATGGERNQETQYF. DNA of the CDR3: TGTGCCACCGGGGGGGAGAGGAACCAAGAGACCCAGTACTTC.

CDR3 DNA: TGTGCCAGCACAAGCTGGACAGGGAACACTGAAGCTTTCTTT. Translated: CASTSWTGNTEAFF. The chain recombines TRBV27 with TRBJ1-1; 7 bases align to TRBD1. The CDR3 covers 14 residues. Unmatched junction bases numbered 6, after V lost 7 bases and J lost 1 base. Looked up from germline, CDR1 is MNHEY and CDR2 is SMNVEV (reference sequence).

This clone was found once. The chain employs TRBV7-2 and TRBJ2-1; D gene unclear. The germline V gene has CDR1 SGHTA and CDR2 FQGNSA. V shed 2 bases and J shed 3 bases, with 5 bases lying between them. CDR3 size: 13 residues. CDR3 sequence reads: CASSLLDYNEQFF. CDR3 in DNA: TGTGCCAGCAGCTTATTGGACTACAATGAGCAGTTCTTC.

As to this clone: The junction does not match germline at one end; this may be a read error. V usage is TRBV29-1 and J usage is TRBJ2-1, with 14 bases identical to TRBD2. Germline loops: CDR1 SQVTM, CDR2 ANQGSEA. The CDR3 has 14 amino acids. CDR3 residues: CSSETGTSGSGLIF. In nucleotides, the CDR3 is TGCAGCTCAGAAACCGGGACTAGCGGGAGCGGGCTGATCTTC.

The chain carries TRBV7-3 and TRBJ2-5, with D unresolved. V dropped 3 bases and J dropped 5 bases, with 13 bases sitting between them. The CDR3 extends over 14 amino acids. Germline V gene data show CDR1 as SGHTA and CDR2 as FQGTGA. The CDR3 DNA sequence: TGTGCCAGCAGCTTTCCTCCGGTAGGGGAGACCCAGTACTTC. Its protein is CASSFPPVGETQYF.

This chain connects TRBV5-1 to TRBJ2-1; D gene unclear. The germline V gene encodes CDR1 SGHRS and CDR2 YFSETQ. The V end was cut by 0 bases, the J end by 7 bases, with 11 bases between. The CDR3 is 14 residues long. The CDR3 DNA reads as TGCGCCAGCAGCTTGGACCCAGACCTTAATGAGCAGTTCTTC. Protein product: CASSLDPDLNEQFF.

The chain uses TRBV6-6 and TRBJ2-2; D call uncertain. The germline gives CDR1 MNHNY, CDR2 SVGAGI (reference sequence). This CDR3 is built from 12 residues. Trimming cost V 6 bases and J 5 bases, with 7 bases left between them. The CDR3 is CASSLDTGELFF. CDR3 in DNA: TGTGCCAGCAGCCTGGATACCGGGGAGCTGTTTTTT.

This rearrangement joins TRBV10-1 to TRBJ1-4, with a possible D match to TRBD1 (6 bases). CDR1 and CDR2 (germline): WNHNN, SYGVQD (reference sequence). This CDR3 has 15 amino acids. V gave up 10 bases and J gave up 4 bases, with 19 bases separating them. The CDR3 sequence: CATRNYQGSNEKLFF. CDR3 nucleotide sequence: TGCGCCACCCGAAACTATCAGGGGAGTAATGAAAAACTGTTTTTT.

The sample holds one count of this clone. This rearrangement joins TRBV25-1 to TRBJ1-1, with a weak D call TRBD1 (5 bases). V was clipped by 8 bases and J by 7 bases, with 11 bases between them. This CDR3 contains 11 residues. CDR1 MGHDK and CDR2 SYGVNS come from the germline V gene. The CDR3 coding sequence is TGTGCCAGCTTAGGGGCTCGTGAAGCTTTCTTT. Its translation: CASLGAREAFF.